This entry lists 18 T cell receptor beta chains sequenced from one sample in a study of T cells after yellow fever vaccination (dated by TCRdb to the late 2010s). The treatment or condition label corresponds to: live attenuated yellow fever vaccine strain. Library prep was done by 5' RACE. TCRdb names Illumina HiSeq 2500 as the instrument used. TCRdb cleaned the public reads at Q25 with fastp, built clones with MiXCR and kept in-frame beta chains. Here each entry gathers all rows of one CDR3 protein and keeps the most common genes and DNA. The sample data list some 560,000 distinct CDR3 sequences, and about a fifth of these were observed just once. Approximately 14% of the sample is taken by the ten largest. The sample here was PBMCs, taken 15 days after the yellow fever booster vaccination. The receptors were sampled from a man aged 25 to 40 who received the YFV17D yellow fever vaccine.

The V call is TRBV9, the J call TRBJ1-2; TRBD1 agrees at 7 bases. Germline trimming cut 2 bases from V and 4 bases from J; bases unmatched to any gene: 8. This CDR3 has 15 amino acids. Germline values: CDR1 SGDLS, CDR2 YYNGEE. The CDR3 reads CASSVLVGQVYGYTF. The CDR3 DNA reads TGTGCCAGCAGCGTTCTCGTAGGACAGGTCTATGGCTACACCTTC.

This chain joins TRBV7-2 and TRBJ2-6; D could derive from TRBD1 or TRBD2 (5 bases each). Germline V gene lookup returns CDR1 SGHTA and CDR2 FQGNSA. V lost 4 bases and J lost 0, with 10 bases in between. The CDR3 totals 16 residues. CDR3 nucleotide sequence: TGTGCCAGCAGCTACCTAGGGACCTCTGGGGCCAACGTCCTGACTTTC. This translates into CASSYLGTSGANVLTF.

CDR3 sequence: CASSLADRGITEAFF. DNA of the CDR3: TGTGCCAGCAGCTTGGCCGACAGGGGGATCACTGAAGCTTTCTTT. The chain is built from TRBV5-5 and TRBJ1-1, with TRBD1 matching 9 bases. Germline CDR1 is SGHKS and CDR2 is YYEKEE (reference sequence). V was clipped by 0 bases and J by 4 bases; unmatched bases: 4. The CDR3 is 15 residues long.

V usage is TRBV29-1 and J usage is TRBJ1-4; possibly TRBD1 for D (6 bases). Looked up from germline, CDR1 is SQVTM and CDR2 is ANQGSEA. Trimming left V 7 bases short and J 2 bases short, with 17 bases between. The CDR3 length is 15 residues. This CDR3 reads CSGQGRGWTNEKLFF. The DNA for the CDR3 is TGCAGCGGTCAGGGGAGGGGATGGACTAATGAAAAACTGTTTTTT. The full variable domain, its missing parts supplied by reference TRBV29-1 and TRBJ1-4, is SAVISQKPSRDICQRGTSLTIQCQVDSQVTMMFWYRQQPGQSLTLIATANQGSEATYESGFVIDKFPISRPNLTFSTLTVSNMSPEDSSIYLCSGQGRGWTNEKLFFGSGTQLSVL.

A note on this clonotype: One base away lies a much larger clone, so this may be a sequencing read error. The chain has TRBV4-3 and TRBJ2-1; the match to TRBD2 covers 7 bases. J was trimmed by 7 bases and V by 4 bases; bases with no gene match: 4. The CDR3 is made up of 13 amino acids. Germline assignment: CDR1 LGHNA and CDR2 YSLEER. CDR3 DNA: TGCGCCAGCAGCCGGGAGGGGATAAATGAGCAGTTCTTC. Its translation: CASSREGINEQFF.

This rearrangement joins TRBV10-3 to TRBJ2-1; 9 positions match TRBD1. The CDR3 spans 14 residues. The V segment lost 1 base and the J segment 6 bases; nucleotides outside the gene matches: 1. Germline V gene data show CDR1 as ENHRY and CDR2 as SYGVKD. CDR3 coding DNA: TGTGCCATCAGTGAGTACAGGGGGCCCAATGAGCAGTTCTTC. Translation: CAISEYRGPNEQFF.

This clonotype showed up just a few times. The V and J genes are TRBV4-3 and TRBJ2-1, with D possibly TRBD2 on 7 matching bases. Germline CDR1 LGHNA, CDR2 YSLEER. V was shortened by 0 bases and J by 7 bases, with 16 bases between the two germline ends. The CDR3 covers 16 residues. The chain's CDR3 is CASSQDGGRGYNEQFF. CDR3 DNA: TGCGCCAGCAGCCAAGATGGAGGGAGGGGGTATAATGAGCAGTTCTTC.

This rearrangement joins TRBV27 to TRBJ2-7; a possible D gene is TRBD1 (5 bases). The germline CDR1 and CDR2 sequences are MNHEY and SMNVEV (reference sequence). The CDR3 length is 13 residues. The V and J ends lost 2 bases and 6 bases respectively, with 11 bases between them. This chain's CDR3 is CASSLQGVSEQYF. Written as DNA, the CDR3 is TGTGCCAGCAGTTTACAAGGGGTTAGCGAGCAGTACTTC.

The rearrangement links TRBV29-1 to TRBJ1-1; 8 bases are a match to TRBD1. Looked up from germline, CDR1 is SQVTM and CDR2 is ANQGSEA. This CDR3 spans 13 amino acids. V shed 6 bases and J 1 base; nucleotides not matched to a gene: 4. CDR3 coding DNA: TGCAGCGTCAGACAGGGGCCGAACACTGAAGCTTTCTTT. It translates to CSVRQGPNTEAFF.

V gene TRBV27 combines with J gene TRBJ2-3, with 8 bases aligning to TRBD2. After removal of 4 bases from V and 3 bases from J, the junction contained 9 bases not matched to a gene. The V gene's germline CDR1 is MNHEY and CDR2 SMNVEV (reference sequence). The CDR3 runs 16 residues. In nucleotides, the CDR3 is TGTGCCAGCAGTTCATTAGCGGGATTGGAGACAGATACGCAGTATTTT. As protein: CASSSLAGLETDTQYF.

The chain links TRBV9 to TRBJ2-1, with unresolved D. This CDR3 has 15 residues. Germline V CDR1 and CDR2: SGDLS, YYNGEE. Trimming took 0 bases from V and 7 from J, leaving 14 bases between them. CDR3 loop: CASSVADRRWNEQFF. The CDR3 nucleotides are TGTGCCAGCAGCGTAGCAGACCGAAGGTGGAATGAGCAGTTCTTC.

The chain links TRBV3-1 to TRBJ2-3, with TRBD1 matching over 10 bases. The ends lost 2 bases at V and 1 base at J; junction bases unmatched: 6. The CDR3 is 17 amino acids. CDR1 is LGHDT, CDR2 YNNKEL, per germline (reference sequence). The CDR3, as DNA: TGTGCCAGCAGCCAAACGACCGGGACAGGGGGCACAGATACGCAGTATTTT. As protein: CASSQTTGTGGTDTQYF.

By share, this clonotype counts as medium-sized. J is TRBJ2-1 and V is TRBV4-1, with 9 bases aligning to TRBD2. This CDR3 comprises 17 residues. Germline values: CDR1 MGHRA, CDR2 YSYEKL. V gave up 4 bases and J gave up 6 bases; unmatched junction bases: 13. CDR3 sequence: CASSRKTSGQLTNEQFF. The CDR3, as DNA: TGCGCCAGCAGCCGGAAGACTAGCGGTCAGCTAACCAATGAGCAGTTCTTC.

The chain combines TRBV5-1 with TRBJ2-1; 9 nucleotides agree with TRBD1. V gave up 7 bases and J gave up 5 bases; unmatched junction bases: 10. CDR3 length: 15 amino acids. Germline V gives CDR1 SGHRS, CDR2 YFSETQ. The CDR3 region is CASGASGQGNNEQFF. CDR3 DNA: TGCGCCAGCGGGGCGTCGGGACAGGGTAACAATGAGCAGTTCTTC.

The chain combines TRBV5-1 with TRBJ2-3; the match to TRBD2 covers 11 bases. The ends lost 4 bases at V and 4 bases at J; junction bases unmatched: 5. This CDR3 spans 15 amino acids. The germline gives CDR1 SGHRS, CDR2 YFSETQ. The CDR3 sequence is CASSDTSGRSDTQYF. The CDR3 DNA sequence: TGCGCCAGCAGCGACACTAGCGGGAGATCAGATACGCAGTATTTT.

The gene calls are TRBV5-1 and TRBJ2-5; 10 bases align to TRBD1. The trim removed 1 base at V and 5 bases at J, leaving 8 bases unmatched. Per the germline V gene, CDR1 is SGHRS and CDR2 is YFSETQ. CDR3 length equals 16 residues. The CDR3 DNA follows: TGCGCCAGCAGCTTGAATTTTGGACAGGGGGATGAGACCCAGTACTTC. It codes for CASSLNFGQGDETQYF.

This clonotype was found a few times. The chain links TRBV4-2 to TRBJ2-7; the match to TRBD2 covers 8 bases. The CDR3 is 15 residues long. The J segment lost 1 base and the V segment lost 4 bases, leaving 6 bases of the junction unmatched. Per germline, CDR1 LGHNA and CDR2 YNFKEQ. The CDR3 loop reads CASSRLAGTSYEQYF. DNA of the CDR3: TGTGCCAGCAGCCGGTTAGCGGGAACATCCTACGAGCAGTACTTC.

This chain connects TRBV6-5 to TRBJ2-7; the D gene is possibly TRBD1 (6 bases). Per the germline V gene, CDR1 is MNHEY and CDR2 is SVGAGI. Trimming shortened V by 6 bases and J by 3 bases, and 18 bases separated the two germline ends. This CDR3 region has 15 residues. As DNA, the CDR3 is TGTGCCAGCAGAAGGGGGACGGAGCCCAGCTACGAGCAGTACTTC. This codes for CASRRGTEPSYEQYF.